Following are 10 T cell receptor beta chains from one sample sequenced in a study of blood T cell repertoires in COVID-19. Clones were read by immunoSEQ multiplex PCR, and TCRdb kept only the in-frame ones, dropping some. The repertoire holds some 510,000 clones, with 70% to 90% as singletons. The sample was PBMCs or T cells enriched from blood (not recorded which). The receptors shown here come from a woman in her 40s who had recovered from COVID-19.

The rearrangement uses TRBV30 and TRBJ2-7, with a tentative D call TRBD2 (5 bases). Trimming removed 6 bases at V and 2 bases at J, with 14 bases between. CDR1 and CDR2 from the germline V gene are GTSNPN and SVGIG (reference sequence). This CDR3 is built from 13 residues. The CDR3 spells CACWESGPYEQYF. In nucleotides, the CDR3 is TGTGCCTGTTGGGAGAGTGGGCCCTACGAGCAGTACTTC. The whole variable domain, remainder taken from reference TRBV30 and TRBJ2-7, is SQTIHQWPATLVQPVGSPLSLECTVEGTSNPNLYWYRQAAGRGLQLLFYSVGIGQISSEVPQNLSASRPQDRQFILSSKKLLLSDSGFYLCACWESGPYEQYFGPGTRLTVT.

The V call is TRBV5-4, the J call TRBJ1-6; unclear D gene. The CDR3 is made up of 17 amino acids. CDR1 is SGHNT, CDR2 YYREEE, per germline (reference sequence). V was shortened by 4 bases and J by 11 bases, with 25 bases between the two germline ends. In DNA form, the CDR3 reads TGTGCCAGCAGCCCATGGGGTTCCCGGGAGGATCGGGCACCCCTCCACTTT. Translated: CASSPWGSREDRAPLHF.

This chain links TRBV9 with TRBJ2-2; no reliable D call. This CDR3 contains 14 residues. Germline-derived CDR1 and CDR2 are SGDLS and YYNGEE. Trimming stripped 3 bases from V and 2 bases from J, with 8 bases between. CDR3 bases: TGTGCCAGCAGCGCGACACATAACACCGGGGAGCTGTTTTTT. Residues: CASSATHNTGELFF.

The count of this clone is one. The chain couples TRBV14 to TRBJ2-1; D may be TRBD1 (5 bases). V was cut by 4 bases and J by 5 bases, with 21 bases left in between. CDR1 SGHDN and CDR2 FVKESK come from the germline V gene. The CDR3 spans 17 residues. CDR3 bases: TGTGCCAGCAGCCTCCTGCAGGGCAGGAAGCTGCACAATGAGCAGTTCTTC. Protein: CASSLLQGRKLHNEQFF.

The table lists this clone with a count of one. The CDR3: CASSLARGLGEKTNTGELFF. Here the CDR3 DNA reads TGTGCCAGCAGCTTAGCGCGGGGACTAGGGGAGAAAACGAACACCGGGGAGCTGTTTTTT. The V gene is TRBV7-2, the J gene TRBJ2-2; TRBD2 matches 8 bases. The germline V gene has CDR1 SGHTA and CDR2 FQGNSA. Unmatched junction bases numbered 12, after V lost 0 bases and J lost 0 bases. CDR3 length: 20 amino acids.

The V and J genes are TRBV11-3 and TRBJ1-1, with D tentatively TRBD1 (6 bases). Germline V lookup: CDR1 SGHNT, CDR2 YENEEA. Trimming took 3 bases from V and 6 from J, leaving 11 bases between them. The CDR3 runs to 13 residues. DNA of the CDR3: TGTGCCAGCAGCTTGGAGCAGGGGTCTGAAGCTTTCTTT. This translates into CASSLEQGSEAFF.

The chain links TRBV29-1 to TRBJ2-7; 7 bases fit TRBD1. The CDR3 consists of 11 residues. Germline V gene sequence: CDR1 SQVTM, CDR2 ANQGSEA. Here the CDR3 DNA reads TGCAGTGTTACAGGGGTTTTTGAGCAGTACTTC. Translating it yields CSVTGVFEQYF.

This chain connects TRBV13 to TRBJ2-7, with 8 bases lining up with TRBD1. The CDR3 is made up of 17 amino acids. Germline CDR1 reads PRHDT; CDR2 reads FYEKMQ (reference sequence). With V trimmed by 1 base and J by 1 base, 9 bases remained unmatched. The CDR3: CASSLVGRGQLSYEQYF. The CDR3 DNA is TGTGCCAGCAGCTTAGTCGGCAGGGGGCAACTTTCCTACGAGCAGTACTTC. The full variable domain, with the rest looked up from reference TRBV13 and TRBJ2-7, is AAGVIQSPRHLIKEKRETATLKCYPIPRHDTVYWYQQGPGQDPQFLISFYEKMQSDKGSIPDRFSAQQFSDYHSELNMSSLELGDSALYFCASSLVGRGQLSYEQYFGPGTRLTVT.

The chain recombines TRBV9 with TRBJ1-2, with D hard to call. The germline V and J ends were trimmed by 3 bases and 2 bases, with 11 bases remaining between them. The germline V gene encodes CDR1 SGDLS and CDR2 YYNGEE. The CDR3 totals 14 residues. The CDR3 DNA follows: TGTGCCAGCAGCGCCGGGAGGATGAACTATGGCTACACCTTC. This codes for CASSAGRMNYGYTF. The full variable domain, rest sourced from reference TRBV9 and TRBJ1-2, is DSGVTQTPKHLITATGQRVTLRCSPRSGDLSVYWYQQSLDQGLQFLIQYYNGEERAKGNILERFSAQQFPDLHSELNLSSLELGDSALYFCASSAGRMNYGYTFGSGTRLTVV.

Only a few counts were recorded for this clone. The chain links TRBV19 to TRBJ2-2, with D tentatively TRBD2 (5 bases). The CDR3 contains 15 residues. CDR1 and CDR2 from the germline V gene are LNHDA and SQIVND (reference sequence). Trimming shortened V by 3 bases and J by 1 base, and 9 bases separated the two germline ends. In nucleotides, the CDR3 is TGTGCCAGTAGTATCTCGGACTGGAACACCGGGGAGCTGTTTTTT. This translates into CASSISDWNTGELFF.